This TCR beta chain was captured in a study of cytomegalovirus exposure and HLA in healthy donors. The wider study: Assignment to the Caucasian-associated ancestry cluster applied to less than 85% of the approximately 390 genotyped donors.

PCR was performed using 60 Vbeta and 13 Jbeta primers. The table came from immunoSEQ multiplex PCR; TCRdb's copy has only in-frame clones and leaves some out. The sample has roughly 230,000 clones; over 90% are singletons. Study findings and constraints: Previously analyzed data showed that most TCR beta V segments were productive at a frequency of about 87% or about 30%.

Trimming at V came to 1 base and at J to 6 bases, leaving 6 bases not matched to a gene. The CDR3 length is 16 residues. The germline V gene encodes CDR1 SGHTA and CDR2 FQGNSA. Comment on this clone: Its antigen is currently unknown.

The sample taken for sequencing was PBMCs. The rearrangement joins TRBV7-2 to TRBJ2-2; 9 bases map to TRBD2. This clonotype was obtained from a girl under 10 years old in good health and CMV-seronegative. The CDR3 bases are TGTGCCAGCAGCTTAGGCGGCGGGAGGGCCCCCGGGGAGCTGTTTTTT. Its protein is CASSLGGGRAPGELFF.